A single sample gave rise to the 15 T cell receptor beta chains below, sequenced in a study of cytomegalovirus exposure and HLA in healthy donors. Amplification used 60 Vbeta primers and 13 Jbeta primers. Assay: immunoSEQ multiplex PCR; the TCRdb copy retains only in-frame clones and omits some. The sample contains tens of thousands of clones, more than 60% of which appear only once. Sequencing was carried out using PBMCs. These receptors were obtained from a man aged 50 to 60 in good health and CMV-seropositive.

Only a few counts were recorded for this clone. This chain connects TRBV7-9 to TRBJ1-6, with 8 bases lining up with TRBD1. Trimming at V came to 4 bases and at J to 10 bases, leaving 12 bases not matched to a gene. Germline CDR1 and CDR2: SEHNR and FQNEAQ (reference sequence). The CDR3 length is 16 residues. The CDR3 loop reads CASSSLGDRRESPLHF. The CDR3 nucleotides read TGTGCCAGCAGCTCCCTAGGGGACAGGAGGGAATCACCCCTCCACTTT.

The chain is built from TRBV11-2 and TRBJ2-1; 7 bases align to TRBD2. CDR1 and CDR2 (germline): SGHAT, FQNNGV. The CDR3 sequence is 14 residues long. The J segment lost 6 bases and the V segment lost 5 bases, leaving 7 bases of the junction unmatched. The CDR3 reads CASSISGALNEQFF. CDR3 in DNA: TGTGCCAGCAGCATAAGCGGGGCTCTCAATGAGCAGTTCTTC. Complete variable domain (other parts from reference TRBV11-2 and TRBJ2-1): EAGVAQSPRYKIIEKRQSVAFWCNPISGHATLYWYQQILGQGPKLLIQFQNNGVVDDSQLPKDRFSAERLKGVDSTLKIQPAKLEDSAVYLCASSISGALNEQFFGPGTRLTVL.

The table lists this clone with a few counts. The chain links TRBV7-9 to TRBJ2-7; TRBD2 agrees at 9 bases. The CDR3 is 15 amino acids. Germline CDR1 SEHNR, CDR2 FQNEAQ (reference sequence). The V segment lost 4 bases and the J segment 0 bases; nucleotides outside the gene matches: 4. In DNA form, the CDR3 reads TGTGCCAGCAGCTCGCTAGCGGGGATCTCCTACGAGCAGTACTTC. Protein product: CASSSLAGISYEQYF.

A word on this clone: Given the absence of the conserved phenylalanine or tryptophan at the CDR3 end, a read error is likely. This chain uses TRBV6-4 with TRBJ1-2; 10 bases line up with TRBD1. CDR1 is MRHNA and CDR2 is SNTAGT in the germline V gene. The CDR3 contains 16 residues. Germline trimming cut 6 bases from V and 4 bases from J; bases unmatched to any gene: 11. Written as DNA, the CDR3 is TGTGCCAGCAGCGCCGGGACAGGGGCCGGCGTCTATGGCTACACCTTG. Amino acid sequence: CASSAGTGAGVYGYTL.

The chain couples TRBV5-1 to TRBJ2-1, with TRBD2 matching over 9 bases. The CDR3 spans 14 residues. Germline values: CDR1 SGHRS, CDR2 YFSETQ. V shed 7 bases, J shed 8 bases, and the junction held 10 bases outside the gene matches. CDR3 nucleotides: TGCGCCAGCTGTTGGCGGGAGGGTTACGATGAGCAGTTCTTC. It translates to CASCWREGYDEQFF. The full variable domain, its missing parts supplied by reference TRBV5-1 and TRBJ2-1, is KAGVTQTPRYLIKTRGQQVTLSCSPISGHRSVSWYQQTPGQGLQFLFEYFSETQRNKGNFPGRFSGRQFSNSRSEMNVSTLELGDSALYLCASCWREGYDEQFFGPGTRLTVL.

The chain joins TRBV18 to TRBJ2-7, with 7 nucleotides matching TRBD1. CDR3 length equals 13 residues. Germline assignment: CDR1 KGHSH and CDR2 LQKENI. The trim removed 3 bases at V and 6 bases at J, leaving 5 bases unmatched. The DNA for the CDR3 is TGTGCCAGCTCACCCAGCAGGGGGTCCGAGCAGTACTTC. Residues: CASSPSRGSEQYF.

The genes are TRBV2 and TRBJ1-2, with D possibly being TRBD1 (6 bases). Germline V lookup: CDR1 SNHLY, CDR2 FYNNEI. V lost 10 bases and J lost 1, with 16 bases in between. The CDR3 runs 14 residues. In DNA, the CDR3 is TGTGCCACCTTACGGGGGGCGCGTAACTATGGCTACACCTTC. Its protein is CATLRGARNYGYTF. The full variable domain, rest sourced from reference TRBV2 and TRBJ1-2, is EPEVTQTPSHQVTQMGQEVILRCVPISNHLYFYWYRQILGQKVEFLVSFYNNEISEKSEIFDDQFSVERPDGSNFTLKIRSTKLEDSAMYFCATLRGARNYGYTFGSGTRLTVV.

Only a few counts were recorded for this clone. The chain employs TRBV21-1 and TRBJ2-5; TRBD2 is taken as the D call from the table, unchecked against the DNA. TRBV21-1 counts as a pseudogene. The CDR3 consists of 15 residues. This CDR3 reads CASSKQLAFGETQYF. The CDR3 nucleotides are TGTGCCAGCAGCAAACAGTTAGCGTTTGGAGAGACCCAGTACTTC.

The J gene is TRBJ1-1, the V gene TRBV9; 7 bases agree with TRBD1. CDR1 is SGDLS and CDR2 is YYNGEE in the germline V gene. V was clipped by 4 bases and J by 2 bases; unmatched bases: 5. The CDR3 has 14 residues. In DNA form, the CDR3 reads TGTGCCAGCAGCAAACACAGGGGCAACACTGAAGCTTTCTTT. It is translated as CASSKHRGNTEAFF.

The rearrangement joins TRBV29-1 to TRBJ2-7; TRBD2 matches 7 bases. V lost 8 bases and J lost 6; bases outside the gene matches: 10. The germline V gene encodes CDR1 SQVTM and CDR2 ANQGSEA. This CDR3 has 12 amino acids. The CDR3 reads CSTGRREGEQYF. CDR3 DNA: TGCAGCACCGGAAGGAGGGAGGGCGAGCAGTACTTC.

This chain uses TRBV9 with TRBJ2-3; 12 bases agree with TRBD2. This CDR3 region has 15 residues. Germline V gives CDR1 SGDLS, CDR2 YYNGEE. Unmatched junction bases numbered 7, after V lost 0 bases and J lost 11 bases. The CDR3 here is CASSVDSLAGGEQYF. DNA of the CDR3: TGTGCCAGCAGCGTAGATTCACTAGCGGGAGGCGAGCAGTATTTT.

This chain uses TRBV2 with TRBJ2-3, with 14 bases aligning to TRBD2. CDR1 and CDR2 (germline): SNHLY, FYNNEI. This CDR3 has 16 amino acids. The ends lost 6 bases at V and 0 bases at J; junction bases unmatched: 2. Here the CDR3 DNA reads TGTGCCAGCAGGGGACTAGCGGGGGCTAGCACAGATACGCAGTATTTT. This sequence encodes CASRGLAGASTDTQYF.

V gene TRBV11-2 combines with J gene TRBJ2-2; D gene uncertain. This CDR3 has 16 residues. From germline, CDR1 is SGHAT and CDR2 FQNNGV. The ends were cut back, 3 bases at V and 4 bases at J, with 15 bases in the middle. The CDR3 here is CASSLLARRVTGELFF. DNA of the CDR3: TGTGCCAGCAGCTTGCTCGCTAGGAGAGTCACCGGGGAGCTGTTTTTT.

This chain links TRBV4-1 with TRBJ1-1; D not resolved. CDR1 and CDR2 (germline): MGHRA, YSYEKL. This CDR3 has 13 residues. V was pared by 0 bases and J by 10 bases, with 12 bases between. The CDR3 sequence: CASSQDMRIGAFF. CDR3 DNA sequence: TGCGCCAGCAGCCAAGATATGAGGATAGGAGCTTTCTTT.

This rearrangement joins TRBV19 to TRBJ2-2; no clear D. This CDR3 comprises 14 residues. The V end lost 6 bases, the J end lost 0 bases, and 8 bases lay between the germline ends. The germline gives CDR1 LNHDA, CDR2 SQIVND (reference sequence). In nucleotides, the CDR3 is TGTGCCAGTAGGACTTACACGAACACCGGGGAGCTGTTTTTT. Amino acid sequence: CASRTYTNTGELFF. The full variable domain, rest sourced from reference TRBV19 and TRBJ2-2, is DGGITQSPKYLFRKEGQNVTLSCEQNLNHDAMYWYRQDPGQGLRLIYYSQIVNDFQKGDIAEGYSVSREKKESFPLTVTSAQKNPTAFYLCASRTYTNTGELFFGEGSRLTVL.